Below, 8 T cell receptor beta chains from the same sample are listed, as sequenced in a study of shared clonotypes between healthy human individuals. The protocol was immunoSEQ multiplex PCR, while the TCRdb copy is restricted to in-frame clones and leaves out a portion. Of 2 million to 2.5 million clones in the sample, almost 96% are singletons; the top ten hold roughly 0.13%. Input material: naive CD4+ T cells sorted from blood. Subset described: CD45RA+ positively selected. These receptors were obtained from a man younger than 35 in good health.

The rearrangement joins TRBV5-4 to TRBJ2-7; 9 nucleotides agree with TRBD2. CDR1 is SGHNT and CDR2 is YYREEE in the germline V gene (reference sequence). This CDR3 is built from 16 residues. The ends lost 1 base at V and 1 base at J; junction bases unmatched: 6. Written as DNA, the CDR3 is TGTGCCAGCAGCTTGAAAGCGGGGGGTCATTCCTACGAGCAGTACTTC. Protein product: CASSLKAGGHSYEQYF.

The chain employs TRBV7-9 and TRBJ1-4, with D hard to call. The CDR3 covers 13 residues. Trimming took 1 base from V and 8 from J, leaving 8 bases between them. Germline V gene lookup returns CDR1 SEHNR and CDR2 FQNEAQ (reference sequence). CDR3 sequence (DNA): TGTGCCAGCAGCTTAGAGTACGGCGAAAAACTGTTTTTT. Protein sequence: CASSLEYGEKLFF.

This chain links TRBV6-1 with TRBJ2-7; unclear D gene. Looked up from germline, CDR1 is MNHNS and CDR2 is SASEGT. The CDR3 runs to 11 residues. Trimming shortened V by 6 bases and J by 6 bases, and 9 bases separated the two germline ends. CDR3 sequence (DNA): TGTGCCAGCAGCCTTAAGTCCGAGCAGTACTTC. Translated: CASSLKSEQYF.

Turning to this clone: This same CDR3 is encoded by further DNA sequences in the sample. The chain couples TRBV5-5 to TRBJ2-3, with D hard to call. Trimming left V 0 bases short and J 3 bases short, with 5 bases between. Germline-derived CDR1 and CDR2 are SGHKS and YYEKEE (reference sequence). This CDR3 is 13 amino acids long. The CDR3: CASSLGGTDTQYF. Written as DNA, the CDR3 is TGTGCCAGCAGCTTGGGGGGTACAGATACGCAGTATTTT.

The chain links TRBV4-3 to TRBJ1-2; D unresolved. In germline, CDR1 is LGHNA, CDR2 YSLEER. The CDR3 totals 15 residues. V lost 0 bases and J lost 4, with 12 bases in between. This chain's CDR3 is CASSQESGVGYGYTF. The DNA of the CDR3 is TGCGCCAGCAGCCAAGAGTCCGGGGTTGGCTATGGCTACACCTTC.

As DNA, the CDR3 is TGCGCCAGCAGCCAAGGAGGCAGGGGAACTGGAAACACCATATATTTT. Translation: CASSQGGRGTGNTIYF. The chain joins TRBV4-1 to TRBJ1-3; D may be TRBD1 (6 bases). CDR1 MGHRA and CDR2 YSYEKL come from the germline V gene. This CDR3 comprises 16 residues. Trimming took off 1 base at V and 2 bases at J, with 12 bases between the two ends.

The CDR3, as DNA: TGCGCCAGCAGTGCTCAGTTAAATGAAAAACTGTTTTTT. This gives the protein CASSAQLNEKLFF. The V gene is TRBV10-1, the J gene TRBJ1-4; no clear D gene. Germline V CDR1 and CDR2: WNHNN, SYGVQD (reference sequence). The V and J ends lost 4 bases and 5 bases respectively, with 8 bases between them. This CDR3 has 13 amino acids.

Regarding this clone: An end of the junction differs from the germline gene, which may be a read error. The CDR3: CAWSATGSSYNEQLF. In nucleotides, the CDR3 is TGTGCCTGGAGTGCGACGGGAAGCTCCTACAATGAGCAGCTCTTC. The J gene is TRBJ2-1, the V gene TRBV30; possibly TRBD2 for D (5 bases). The CDR3 consists of 15 residues. Germline lookup yields CDR1 GTSNPN and CDR2 SVGIG (reference sequence).